The rows below give T cell receptor beta chains drawn from one sample of a study of molecular identifiers for immune sequencing clone quantification. Each CDR3 protein gets one entry after TCRdb re-called the PCR reads with MiXCR. Of approximately 10,000 distinct CDR3 sequences listed, roughly 19% were seen once; the top ten hold roughly 1.9%. The source material was naive CD8+ T cells from blood, with Jurkat cell RNA spiked in. The receptors stem from a human donor in good health. Some libraries in this study had Jurkat cell RNA spiked in. CDR3s include the opening cysteine and the closing phenylalanine or tryptophan. Each record gives: D gene, clone size, V gene, J gene, CDR3 DNA, CDR3 protein. D genes are given only for firm matches. The size entry is marked missing in some rows and otherwise reads once, few, many or a size class.

>TRBD1|medium-sized|TRBV9|TRBJ2-7
TGTGCCAGCAGCGTATCAGGGGGCGACGAGCAGTACTTC
CASSVSGGDEQYF
>-|many|TRBV12-3/TRBV12-4|TRBJ2-3
TGTGCCAGCAGTTACCGGACCCAAGGAGGAGATACGCAGTATTTT
CASSYRTQGGDTQYF
>-|-|TRBV6-2/TRBV6-3|TRBJ2-7
TGTGCCAGCAGTTACGGAGATACGACCTACGAGCAGTACTTC
CASSYGDTTYEQYF
>TRBD2|many|TRBV6-1|TRBJ2-1
TGTGCCAGCAGTTTACTAGCGGGAGTCCGGAGGTACAATGAGCAGTTCTTC
CASSLLAGVRRYNEQFF
>TRBD1|medium-sized|TRBV6-2/TRBV6-3|TRBJ1-5
TGTGCCAGCAGGCCTGACAGGGGGTGGCAGCCCCAGCATTTT
CASRPDRGWQPQHF
>-|many|TRBV27|TRBJ1-1
TGTGCCAGCAGTTTATCGCCAGATATGAACACTGAAGCTTTCTTT
CASSLSPDMNTEAFF
>TRBD1|many|TRBV19|TRBJ1-3
TGTGCCAGTAAGACAGGGGGGAGTGGAAACACCATATATTTT
CASKTGGSGNTIYF
>-|-|TRBV7-6|TRBJ2-7
TGTGCCAGCAGCTTATCTAGGGGGAACTACGAGCAGTACTTC
CASSLSRGNYEQYF
>-|-|TRBV7-8|TRBJ2-1
TGTGCCAGCAGCTTTCTGGCCTACAATGAGCAGTTCTTC
CASSFLAYNEQFF
>-|once|TRBV4-3|TRBJ1-6
TGCGCCAGCAACCAAGATAGAGGCAGTCGTAATTCGCCCCTCCACTTT
CASNQDRGSRNSPLHF
>-|medium-sized|TRBV6-1|TRBJ2-3
TGTGCCAGCAGCCATCGGGCGCTCCCAGATACGCAGTATTTT
CASSHRALPDTQYF
>-|medium-sized|TRBV7-9|TRBJ1-1
TGTGCCAGCAGCTTAGGACTTGAAGCTTTCTTT
CASSLGLEAFF
>-|many|TRBV11-2|TRBJ2-1
TGTGCCAGCAGCTTAGGCGAGCAGGAGCAGTTCTTC
CASSLGEQEQFF
>TRBD1|medium-sized|TRBV30|TRBJ1-5
TGTGCCTGGAGTATGGGACAGGGCGGTCAGCCCCAGCATTTT
CAWSMGQGGQPQHF
>-|few|TRBV24-1|TRBJ2-1
TGTGCCACCAGTGATTTAGGAGGGGGCGCATACAATGAGCAGTTCTTC
CATSDLGGGAYNEQFF
>TRBD1|many|TRBV3-1|TRBJ2-3
TGTGCCAGCAGCCACAAGGGACAGTTAGATACGCAGTATTTT
CASSHKGQLDTQYF
>TRBD2|many|TRBV30|TRBJ2-2
TGTGCCTGGAGAGGGCTAGCGGGAGGGCCTTACACCGGGGAGCTGTTTTTT
CAWRGLAGGPYTGELFF
>-|many|TRBV20-1|TRBJ1-2
TGCAGTGCTAGCGGGACACAACGCTATGGCTACACCTTC
CSASGTQRYGYTF
>TRBD2|many|TRBV4-3|TRBJ2-7
TGCGCCAGCAGCCAAGAACATGGACTAGTGGACTACGAGCAGTACTTC
CASSQEHGLVDYEQYF
>-|medium-sized|TRBV13|TRBJ2-3
TGTGCCAGCAGCTTAAAAGAGTATGTCACAGATACGCAGTATTTT
CASSLKEYVTDTQYF
>-|medium-sized|TRBV2|TRBJ2-5
TGTGCCAGCAATACCCCGACAGCTGCCCAAGAGACCCAGTACTTC
CASNTPTAAQETQYF
>-|medium-sized|TRBV12-3/TRBV12-4|TRBJ2-3
TGTGCCAGCACCAGCACAGATACGCAGTATTTT
CASTSTDTQYF
>TRBD2|-|TRBV7-2|TRBJ2-7
TGTGCCAGCAGCTTCTTTAGCGGGAGTCCCAACGAGCAGTACTTC
CASSFFSGSPNEQYF
>-|many|TRBV5-4|TRBJ1-2
TGTGCCAGCAGCTTGGGGGGGGGCAGGGTACCCTCCTATGGCTACACCTTC
CASSLGGGRVPSYGYTF
>-|-|TRBV6-6|TRBJ2-7
TGTGCCGGCAGTTACTCTGGGGGTGAGGACGTGCAGTACTTC
CAGSYSGGEDVQYF
>-|few|TRBV5-8|TRBJ1-1
TGTGCCAGCAGCCCACGCAGGGTTCGAGGCACTGAAGCTTTCTTT
CASSPRRVRGTEAFF
>-|-|TRBV28|TRBJ2-2
TGTGCCACCCGCGGTTGGGACGGTGCCTCGGCCGGGGAGCTGCTTTTT
CATRGWDGASAGELLF
>TRBD2|medium-sized|TRBV6-2/TRBV6-3|TRBJ2-5
TGTGCCAGCAGTTTCACTAGCGAACAAGAGACCCAGTACTTC
CASSFTSEQETQYF
>-|few|TRBV23-1|TRBJ1-1
TGCGCCAGCAGTCTTCGGGGTCCTGAAGCTTTCTTT
CASSLRGPEAFF
>TRBD2|few|TRBV3-1|TRBJ2-2
TGTGCCGGCAGCCAAGTTAGCGGGACGAACACCGGGGAGCTGTTTTTT
CAGSQVSGTNTGELFF
>-|many|TRBV18|TRBJ1-1
TGTGCCAGCTTTATTTTTAGTTTGAACACTGAAGCTTTCTTT
CASFIFSLNTEAFF
>-|-|TRBV30|TRBJ2-1
TGTGCCTGGAGTGGGTTTGAAGATGAGCAGTTCTTC
CAWSGFEDEQFF
>-|many|TRBV24-1|TRBJ1-5
TGTGCCACCAGTGATTTCCCTTCGGGAACTCCGCGGCAGGGGTGCAATCAGCCCCAGCATTTT
CATSDFPSGTPRQGCNQPQHF
>-|-|TRBV14|TRBJ2-7
TGTGCCAGCAGCCAAGTAGACCCCTACGAGCAGTACTTC
CASSQVDPYEQYF
>-|many|TRBV27|TRBJ2-3
TGTGCCAGCAGTCCGAGCGACGGGGATGCTGGCACAGATACGCAGTATTTT
CASSPSDGDAGTDTQYF
>-|medium-sized|TRBV20-1|TRBJ2-5
TGCAGTGCTAGAGATCATCGGGTAGTAAAAGAGACCCAGTACTTC
CSARDHRVVKETQYF
>TRBD1|medium-sized|TRBV28|TRBJ2-5
TGTGCCAGCAGCCATCGGGGACAGGAGACGTACCAAGAGACCCAGTACTTC
CASSHRGQETYQETQYF
>TRBD2|medium-sized|TRBV13|TRBJ2-6
TGTGCCAGCAGCTCCTCAGTCCGGGGGGCTGGGGCCAACGTCCTGACTTTC
CASSSSVRGAGANVLTF
>TRBD1|-|TRBV29-1|TRBJ2-7
TGCAGCGCATTGACAGGGTTCTACGAGCAGTACTTC
CSALTGFYEQYF
>-|medium-sized|TRBV6-6|TRBJ1-2
TGTGCCAGCAGTCCCAGAATATCGTCTAACTATGGCTACACCTTC
CASSPRISSNYGYTF
>-|-|TRBV4-2|TRBJ1-6
TGTGCCAGCAGCCAAGGGGGGGGTGGTTCACCCCTCCACTTT
CASSQGGGGSPLHF
>TRBD2|many|TRBV2|TRBJ2-1
TGTGCCAGCAGTGAAACCCCAACGGGACTACTATCCAATGAGCAGTTCTTC
CASSETPTGLLSNEQFF
>-|medium-sized|TRBV29-1|TRBJ1-5
TGCAGCGTTTACGAGGATAGCAATCAGCCCCAGCATTTT
CSVYEDSNQPQHF
>-|medium-sized|TRBV27|TRBJ1-1
TGTGCCAGCAGTTTAGGGGCCGGGACTGCGAATTTCTTT
CASSLGAGTANFF
>TRBD1|-|TRBV4-2|TRBJ2-7
TGTGCCAGCAGCTTCCGGGACAGGTCCTCCTACGAGCAGTACTTC
CASSFRDRSSYEQYF
>-|medium-sized|TRBV4-3|TRBJ2-7
TGCGCCAGCAGCCAAGATAAGTACGCCGAGCAGTACTTC
CASSQDKYAEQYF
>-|-|TRBV5-6|TRBJ1-6
TGTGCCAGCAGCTTGGGGGCAGGGCGCTCCTATAATTCACCCCTCCACTTT
CASSLGAGRSYNSPLHF
>-|many|TRBV11-3|TRBJ2-2
TGTGCCAGCAGCCCTAGGATGGTAAAGAACACCGGGGAGCTGTTTTTT
CASSPRMVKNTGELFF
>TRBD2|medium-sized|TRBV7-6|TRBJ2-7
TGTGCCAGCAGCCCGGCGGGGACTAGCGGAGTCTACGAGCAGTACTTC
CASSPAGTSGVYEQYF
>-|few|TRBV29-1|TRBJ2-7
TGCAGCGTTGTTTTCGACTACGAGCAGTACTTC
CSVVFDYEQYF
>TRBD2|medium-sized|TRBV4-3|TRBJ2-3
TGCGCCAGCAGCCAAGGAGGGCCCTGGGGACTAGCAGGAGATACGCAGTATTTT
CASSQGGPWGLAGDTQYF
>-|medium-sized|TRBV7-2|TRBJ1-5
TGTGCCAGCAGCTTAGAAGCTTATAGCAATCAGCCCCAGCATTTT
CASSLEAYSNQPQHF
>-|many|TRBV5-1|TRBJ2-7
TGCGCCAGCGCGTTCGGGAGTTTTTACGAGCAGTACTTC
CASAFGSFYEQYF
>-|-|TRBV15|TRBJ1-1
TGTGTCACCAGCCCCATGGGGGTTCAGGGACCGAACACTGAAGCTTTCTTT
CVTSPMGVQGPNTEAFF
>-|medium-sized|TRBV5-6|TRBJ1-4
TGTGCCAGCAGCTTCGGTGGTAATGAAAAACTGTTTTTT
CASSFGGNEKLFF
>TRBD1|many|TRBV7-9|TRBJ2-2
TGTGCCAGCAGTTCGGACAGGGAAGCCGCCGGGGAGCTGTTTTTT
CASSSDREAAGELFF
>TRBD1|medium-sized|TRBV28|TRBJ1-1
TGTGCCAGCAGGGGAGGGACAGGGGGCATGAACACTGAAGCTTTCTTT
CASRGGTGGMNTEAFF